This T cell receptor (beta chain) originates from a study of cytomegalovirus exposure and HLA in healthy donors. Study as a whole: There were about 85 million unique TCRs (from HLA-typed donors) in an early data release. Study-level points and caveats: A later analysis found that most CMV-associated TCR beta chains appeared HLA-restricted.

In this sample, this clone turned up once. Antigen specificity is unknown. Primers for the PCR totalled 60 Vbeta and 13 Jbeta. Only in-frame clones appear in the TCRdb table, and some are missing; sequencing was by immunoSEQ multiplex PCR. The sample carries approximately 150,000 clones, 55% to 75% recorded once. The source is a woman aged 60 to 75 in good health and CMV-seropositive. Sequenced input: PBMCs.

In DNA, the CDR3 is TGTGCCAGCAGTGAAGCGCCCCCCAGGCTGTCTGAGCAGTTCTTC. It is translated as CASSEAPPRLSEQFF. The chain carries TRBV2 and TRBJ2-1, with D uncertain. Germline V gene lookup returns CDR1 SNHLY and CDR2 FYNNEI. The CDR3 has 15 residues. Trimming removed 0 bases from V and 9 bases from J, with 15 bases in between.